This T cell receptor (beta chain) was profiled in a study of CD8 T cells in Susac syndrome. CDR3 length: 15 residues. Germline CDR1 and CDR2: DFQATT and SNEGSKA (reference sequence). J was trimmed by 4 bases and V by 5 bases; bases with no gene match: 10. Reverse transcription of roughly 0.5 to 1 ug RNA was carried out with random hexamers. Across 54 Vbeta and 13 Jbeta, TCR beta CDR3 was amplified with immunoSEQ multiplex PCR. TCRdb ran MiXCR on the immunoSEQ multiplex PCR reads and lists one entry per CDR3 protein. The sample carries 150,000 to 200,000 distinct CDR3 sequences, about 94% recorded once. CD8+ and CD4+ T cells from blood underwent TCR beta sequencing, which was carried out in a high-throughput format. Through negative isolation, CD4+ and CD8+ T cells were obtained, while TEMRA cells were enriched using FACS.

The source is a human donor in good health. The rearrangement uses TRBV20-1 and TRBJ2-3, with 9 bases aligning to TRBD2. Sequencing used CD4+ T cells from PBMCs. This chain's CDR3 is CSAPLAGDLADTQYF. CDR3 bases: TGCAGTGCTCCCTTAGCGGGGGACCTCGCAGATACGCAGTATTTT.